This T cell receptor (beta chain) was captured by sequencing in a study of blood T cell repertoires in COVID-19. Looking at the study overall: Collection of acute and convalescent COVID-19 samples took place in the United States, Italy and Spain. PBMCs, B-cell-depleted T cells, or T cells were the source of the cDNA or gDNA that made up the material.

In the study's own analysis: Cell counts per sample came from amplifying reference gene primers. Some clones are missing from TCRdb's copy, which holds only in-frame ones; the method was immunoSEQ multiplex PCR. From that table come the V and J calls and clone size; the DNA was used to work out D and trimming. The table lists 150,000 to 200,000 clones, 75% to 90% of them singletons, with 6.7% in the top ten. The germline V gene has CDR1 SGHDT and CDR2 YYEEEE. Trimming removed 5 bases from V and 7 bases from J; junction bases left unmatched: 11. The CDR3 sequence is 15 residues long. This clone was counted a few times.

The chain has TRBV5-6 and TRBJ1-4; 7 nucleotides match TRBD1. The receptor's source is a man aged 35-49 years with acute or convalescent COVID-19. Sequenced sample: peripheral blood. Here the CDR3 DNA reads TGTGCCAGCAGTTCCCTAGGTCAGGGGGGTGAAAAACTGTTTTTT. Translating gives CASSSLGQGGEKLFF. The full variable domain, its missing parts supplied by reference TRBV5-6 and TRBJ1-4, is DAGVTQSPTHLIKTRGQQVTLRCSPKSGHDTVSWYQQALGQGPQFIFQYYEEEERQRGNFPDRFSGHQFPNYSSELNVNALLLGDSALYLCASSSLGQGGEKLFFGSGTQLSVL.